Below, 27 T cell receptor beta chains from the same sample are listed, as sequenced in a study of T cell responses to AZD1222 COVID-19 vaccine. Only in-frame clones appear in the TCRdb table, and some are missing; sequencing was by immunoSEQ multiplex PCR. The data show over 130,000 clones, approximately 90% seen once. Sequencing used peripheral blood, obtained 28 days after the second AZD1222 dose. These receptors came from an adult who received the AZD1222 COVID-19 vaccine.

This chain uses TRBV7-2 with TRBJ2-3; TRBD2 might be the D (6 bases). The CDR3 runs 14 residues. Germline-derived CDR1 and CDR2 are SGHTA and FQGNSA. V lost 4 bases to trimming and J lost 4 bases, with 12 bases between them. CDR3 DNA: TGTGCCAGCAGCTCCCCTCCGGGGGCAGATACGCAGTATTTT. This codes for CASSSPPGADTQYF.

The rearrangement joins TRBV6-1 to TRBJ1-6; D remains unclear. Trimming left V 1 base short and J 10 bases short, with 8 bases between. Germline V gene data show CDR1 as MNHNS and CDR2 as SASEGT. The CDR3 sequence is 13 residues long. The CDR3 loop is CASSEGVGSPLHF. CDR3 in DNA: TGTGCCAGCAGTGAAGGTGTTGGATCACCCCTCCACTTT.

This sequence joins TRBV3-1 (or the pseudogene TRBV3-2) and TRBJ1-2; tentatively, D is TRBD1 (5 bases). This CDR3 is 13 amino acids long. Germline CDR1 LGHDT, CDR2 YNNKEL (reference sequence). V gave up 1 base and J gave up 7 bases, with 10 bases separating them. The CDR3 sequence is CASSQVQRGGYTF. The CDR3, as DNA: TGTGCCAGCAGCCAAGTCCAAAGGGGTGGCTACACCTTC.

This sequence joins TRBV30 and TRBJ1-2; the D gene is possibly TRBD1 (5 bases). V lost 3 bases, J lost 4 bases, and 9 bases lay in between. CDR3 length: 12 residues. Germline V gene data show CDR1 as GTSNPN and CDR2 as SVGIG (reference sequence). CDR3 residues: CAWSPGGYGYTF. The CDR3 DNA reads TGTGCCTGGAGCCCGGGGGGCTATGGCTACACCTTC.

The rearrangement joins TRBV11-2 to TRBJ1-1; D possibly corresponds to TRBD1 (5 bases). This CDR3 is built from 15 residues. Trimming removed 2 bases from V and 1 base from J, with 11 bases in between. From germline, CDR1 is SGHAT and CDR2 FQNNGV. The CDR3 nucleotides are TGTGCCAGCAGCTTAACCAGGGACCCGAACACTGAAGCTTTCTTT. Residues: CASSLTRDPNTEAFF.

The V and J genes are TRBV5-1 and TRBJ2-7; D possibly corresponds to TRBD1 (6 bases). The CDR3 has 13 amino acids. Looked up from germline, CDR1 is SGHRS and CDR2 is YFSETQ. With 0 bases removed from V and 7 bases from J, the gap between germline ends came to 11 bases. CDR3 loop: CASSLVSGEEQYF. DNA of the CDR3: TGCGCCAGCAGCTTGGTCTCAGGGGAAGAGCAGTACTTC.

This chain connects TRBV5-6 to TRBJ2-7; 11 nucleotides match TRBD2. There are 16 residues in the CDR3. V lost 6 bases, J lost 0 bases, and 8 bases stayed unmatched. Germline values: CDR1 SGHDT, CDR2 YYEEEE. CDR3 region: CASNTGLAESSYEQYF. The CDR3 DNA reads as TGTGCCAGCAACACGGGACTAGCGGAGAGCTCCTACGAGCAGTACTTC.

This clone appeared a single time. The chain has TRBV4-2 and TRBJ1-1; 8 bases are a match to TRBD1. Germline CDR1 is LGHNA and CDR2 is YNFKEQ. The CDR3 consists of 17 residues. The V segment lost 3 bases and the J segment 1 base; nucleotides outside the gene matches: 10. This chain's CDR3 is CASSQLGQGLGNTEAFF. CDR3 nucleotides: TGTGCCAGCAGCCAGCTTGGACAGGGCTTGGGGAACACTGAAGCTTTCTTT.

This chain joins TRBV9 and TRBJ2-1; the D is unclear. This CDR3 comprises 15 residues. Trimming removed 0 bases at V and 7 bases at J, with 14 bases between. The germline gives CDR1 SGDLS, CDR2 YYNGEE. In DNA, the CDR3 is TGTGCCAGCAGCGTAGGCGAACTCTTGGGGAATGAGCAGTTCTTC. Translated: CASSVGELLGNEQFF.

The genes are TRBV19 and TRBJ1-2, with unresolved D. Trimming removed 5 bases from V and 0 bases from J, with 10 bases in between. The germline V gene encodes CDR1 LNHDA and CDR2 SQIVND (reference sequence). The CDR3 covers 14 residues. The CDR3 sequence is CASSPREPNYGYTF. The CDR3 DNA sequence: TGTGCCAGTAGTCCCCGGGAACCTAACTATGGCTACACCTTC.

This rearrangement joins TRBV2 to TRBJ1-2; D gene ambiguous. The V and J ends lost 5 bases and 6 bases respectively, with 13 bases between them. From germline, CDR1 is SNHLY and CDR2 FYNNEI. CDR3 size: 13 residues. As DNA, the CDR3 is TGTGCCAGCAGTATAATGTGGGTGGATGGCTACACCTTC. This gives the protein CASSIMWVDGYTF.

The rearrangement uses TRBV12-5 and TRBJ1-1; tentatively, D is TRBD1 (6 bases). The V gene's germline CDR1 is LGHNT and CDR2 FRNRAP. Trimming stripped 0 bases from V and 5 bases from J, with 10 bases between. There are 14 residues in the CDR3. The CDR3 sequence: CASGLVGGATEAFF. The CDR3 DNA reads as TGTGCTAGTGGTTTGGTAGGGGGGGCAACTGAAGCTTTCTTT.

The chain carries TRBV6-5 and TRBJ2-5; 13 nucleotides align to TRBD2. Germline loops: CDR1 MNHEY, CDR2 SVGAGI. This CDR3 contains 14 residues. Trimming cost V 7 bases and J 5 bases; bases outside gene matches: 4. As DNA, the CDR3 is TGTGCCAGCAAGGGACTAGCGGGATTTGAGACCCAGTACTTC. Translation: CASKGLAGFETQYF.

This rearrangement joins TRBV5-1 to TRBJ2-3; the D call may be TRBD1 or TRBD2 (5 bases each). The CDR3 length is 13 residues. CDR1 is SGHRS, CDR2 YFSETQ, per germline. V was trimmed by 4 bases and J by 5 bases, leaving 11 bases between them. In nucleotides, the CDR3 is TGCGCCAGCAGCACGGGACCAAAAGATACGCAGTATTTT. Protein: CASSTGPKDTQYF.

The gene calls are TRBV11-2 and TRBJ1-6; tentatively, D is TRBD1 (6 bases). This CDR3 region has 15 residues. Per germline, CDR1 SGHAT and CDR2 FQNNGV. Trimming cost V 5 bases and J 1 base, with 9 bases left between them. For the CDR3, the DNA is TGTGCCAGCAGCCAAGGGGGTTCCTATAATTCACCCCTCCACTTT. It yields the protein CASSQGGSYNSPLHF.

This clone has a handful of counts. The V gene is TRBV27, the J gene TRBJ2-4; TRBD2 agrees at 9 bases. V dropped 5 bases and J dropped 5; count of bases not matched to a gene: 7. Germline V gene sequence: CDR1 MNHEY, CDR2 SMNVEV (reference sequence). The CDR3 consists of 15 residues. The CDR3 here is CASSPAGGPQNIQYF. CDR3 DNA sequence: TGTGCCAGCAGTCCTGCGGGGGGGCCCCAAAACATTCAGTACTTC.

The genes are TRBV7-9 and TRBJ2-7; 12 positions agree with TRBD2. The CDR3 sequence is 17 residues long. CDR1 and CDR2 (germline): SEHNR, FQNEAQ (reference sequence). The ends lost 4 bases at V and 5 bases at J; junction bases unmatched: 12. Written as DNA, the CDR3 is TGTGCCAGCAGCTCCTCGGGCCCTAGCGGGAGGGCCAACGAGCAGTACTTC. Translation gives CASSSSGPSGRANEQYF. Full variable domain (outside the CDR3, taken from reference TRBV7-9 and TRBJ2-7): DTGVSQNPRHKITKRGQNVTFRCDPISEHNRLYWYRQTLGQGPEFLTYFQNEAQLEKSRLLSDRFSAERPKGSFSTLEIQRTEQGDSAMYLCASSSSGPSGRANEQYFGPGTRLTVT.

The CDR3 loop reads CASSDQTNEQFF. In nucleotides, the CDR3 is TGTGCCAGCAGTGACCAGACCAATGAGCAGTTCTTC. This chain connects TRBV25-1 to TRBJ2-1, with D unresolved. The length of the CDR3 is 12 residues. The germline V gene encodes CDR1 MGHDK and CDR2 SYGVNS. The V gene lost 3 bases and the J gene lost 6 bases, with 6 bases spanning the gap.

The CDR3 loop reads CSVGLYPFANTGELFF. The DNA of the CDR3 is TGCAGCGTTGGTTTATACCCTTTCGCGAACACCGGGGAGCTGTTTTTT. The genes are TRBV29-1 and TRBJ2-2; D unresolved. The germline V gene has CDR1 SQVTM and CDR2 ANQGSEA. Between the trimmed V and J ends, which lost 4 bases and 0 bases, there was a span of 15 bases. The CDR3 is made up of 16 amino acids.

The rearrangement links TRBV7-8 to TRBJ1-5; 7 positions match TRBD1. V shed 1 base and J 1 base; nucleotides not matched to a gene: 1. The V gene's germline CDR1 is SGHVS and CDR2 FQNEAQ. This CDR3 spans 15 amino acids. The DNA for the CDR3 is TGTGCCAGCAGCTTAGAGGGACAGAGCAATCAGCCCCAGCATTTT. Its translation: CASSLEGQSNQPQHF.

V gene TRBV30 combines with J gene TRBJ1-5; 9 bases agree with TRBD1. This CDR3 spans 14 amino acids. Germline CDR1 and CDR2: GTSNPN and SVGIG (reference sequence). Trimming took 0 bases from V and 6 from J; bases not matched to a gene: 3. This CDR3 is CAWSVGQGSQPQHF. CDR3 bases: TGTGCCTGGAGTGTTGGACAGGGGAGTCAGCCCCAGCATTTT.

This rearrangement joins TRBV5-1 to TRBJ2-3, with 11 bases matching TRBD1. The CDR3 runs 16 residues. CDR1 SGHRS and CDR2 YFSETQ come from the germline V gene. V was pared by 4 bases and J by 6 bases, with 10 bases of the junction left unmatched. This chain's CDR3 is CASSPNLGQGADTQYF. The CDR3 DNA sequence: TGCGCCAGCAGCCCGAATCTCGGACAGGGGGCGGATACGCAGTATTTT.

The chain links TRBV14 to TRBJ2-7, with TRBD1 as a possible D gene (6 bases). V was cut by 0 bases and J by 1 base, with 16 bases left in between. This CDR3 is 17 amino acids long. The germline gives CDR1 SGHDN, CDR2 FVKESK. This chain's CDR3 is CASSQEGGRGLSYEQYF. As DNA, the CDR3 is TGTGCCAGCAGCCAAGAGGGTGGCAGGGGCCTTTCCTACGAGCAGTACTTC. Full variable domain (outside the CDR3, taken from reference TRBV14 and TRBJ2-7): EAGVTQFPSHSVIEKGQTVTLRCDPISGHDNLYWYRRVMGKEIKFLLHFVKESKQDESGMPNNRFLAERTGGTYSTLKVQPAELEDSGVYFCASSQEGGRGLSYEQYFGPGTRLTVT.

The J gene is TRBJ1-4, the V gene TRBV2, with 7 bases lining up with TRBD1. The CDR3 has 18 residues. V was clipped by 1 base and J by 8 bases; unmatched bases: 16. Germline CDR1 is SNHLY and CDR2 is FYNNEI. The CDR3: CASSEDFWSSGGREKLFF. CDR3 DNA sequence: TGTGCCAGCAGTGAAGACTTTTGGTCCTCAGGGGGTAGGGAAAAACTGTTTTTT.

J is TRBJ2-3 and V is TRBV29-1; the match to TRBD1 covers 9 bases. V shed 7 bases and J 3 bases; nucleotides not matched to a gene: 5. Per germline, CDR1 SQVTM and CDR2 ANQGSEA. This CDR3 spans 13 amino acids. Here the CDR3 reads CSAGQGRTDTQYF. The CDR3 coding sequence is TGCAGCGCAGGACAGGGGCGAACAGATACGCAGTATTTT.

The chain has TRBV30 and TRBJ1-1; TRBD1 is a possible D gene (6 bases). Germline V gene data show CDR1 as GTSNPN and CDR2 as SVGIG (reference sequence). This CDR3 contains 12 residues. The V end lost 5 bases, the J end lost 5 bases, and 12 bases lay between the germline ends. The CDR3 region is CAWVGGATEAFF. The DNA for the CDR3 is TGTGCCTGGGTGGGGGGGGCTACTGAAGCTTTCTTT. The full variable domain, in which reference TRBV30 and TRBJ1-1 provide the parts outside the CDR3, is SQTIHQWPATLVQPVGSPLSLECTVEGTSNPNLYWYRQAAGRGLQLLFYSVGIGQISSEVPQNLSASRPQDRQFILSSKKLLLSDSGFYLCAWVGGATEAFFGQGTRLTVV.

The CDR3 loop reads CATSWTASSYEQYF. DNA for the CDR3: TGTGCCACCAGCTGGACCGCGAGCTCCTACGAGCAGTACTTC. The J gene is TRBJ2-7, the V gene TRBV15; D is unclear. There are 14 residues in the CDR3. Germline V gene lookup returns CDR1 LNHNV and CDR2 YYDKDF (reference sequence). The V end was cut by 5 bases, the J end by 0 bases, with 11 bases between.